These 31 T cell receptor beta chains share one sample of origin, sequenced in a study of T-cell reconstitution after alpha-beta-depleted transplantation in children. Molecular barcoding with unique molecular identifiers was used for the TCRbeta library. TCRdb itself ran the PCR reads through MiXCR, one entry per CDR3 protein. The sample yields approximately 79,000 distinct CDR3 sequences, about a sixth seen once. Sample: PBMCs, mostly from graft donor cells, taken 360 days after TCRalphabeta/CD19-depleted stem cell transplant. The receptors originated from a male patient aged 2 to 10 who had a stem cell transplant for acute lymphoblastic leukemia, so the T cells may come from the graft donor.

This clonotype was seen repeatedly, ten times or more. The chain has TRBV7-9 and TRBJ1-4, with 7 nucleotides matching TRBD1. The J segment lost 2 bases and the V segment lost 5 bases, leaving 5 bases of the junction unmatched. The CDR3 sequence is 15 residues long. Germline values: CDR1 SEHNR, CDR2 FQNEAQ (reference sequence). This chain's CDR3 is CASSPRGGTNEKLFF. The CDR3 DNA is TGTGCCAGCAGCCCACGAGGGGGCACTAATGAAAAACTGTTTTTT.

V gene TRBV6-1 combines with J gene TRBJ1-1; D is undetermined. Between the trimmed V and J ends, which lost 4 bases and 0 bases, there was a span of 12 bases. This CDR3 contains 15 residues. Germline V lookup: CDR1 MNHNS, CDR2 SASEGT. In DNA form, the CDR3 reads TGTGCCAGCAGTGCGGTTTTCGGGGTGAACACTGAAGCTTTCTTT. Its protein product is CASSAVFGVNTEAFF.

The genes are TRBV19 and TRBJ2-7, with 7 bases matching TRBD1. CDR1 is LNHDA and CDR2 is SQIVND in the germline V gene (reference sequence). The CDR3 is made up of 15 amino acids. After removal of 2 bases from V and 2 bases from J, the junction contained 6 bases not matched to a gene. The CDR3 nucleotides are TGTGCCAGTAGTATATCTGTGGGACAGACCTACGAGCAGTACTTC. Residues: CASSISVGQTYEQYF. Together with reference TRBV19 and TRBJ2-7, the CDR3 gives the full variable domain: DGGITQSPKYLFRKEGQNVTLSCEQNLNHDAMYWYRQDPGQGLRLIYYSQIVNDFQKGDIAEGYSVSREKKESFPLTVTSAQKNPTAFYLCASSISVGQTYEQYFGPGTRLTVT.

This clonotype was counted at least ten times. The chain uses TRBV6-6 and TRBJ1-6; 7 bases are a match to TRBD1. The V and J ends lost 6 bases and 7 bases, in that order; junction bases with no gene match: 9. This CDR3 is 15 amino acids long. Per germline, CDR1 MNHNY and CDR2 SVGAGI (reference sequence). CDR3 residues: CASRPPTGLNSPLHF. The CDR3 nucleotides are TGTGCCAGCAGACCCCCGACAGGGTTGAATTCACCCCTCCACTTT.

This clonotype occurred a few times. The rearrangement uses TRBV12-3 or TRBV12-4 and TRBJ2-3; 8 positions match TRBD1. The V gene end was trimmed by 4 bases and the J gene end by 7 bases; junction bases not matched to a gene: 16. The CDR3 covers 17 residues. CDR3 DNA: TGTGCCAGCAGTTATGCCCAGGGGGCAGGGGGCCGCCATACGCAGTATTTT. It codes for CASSYAQGAGGRHTQYF.

The rearrangement joins TRBV3-1 to TRBJ2-2; the D gene is possibly TRBD1 (5 bases). The CDR3 has 12 residues. CDR1 and CDR2 (germline): LGHDT, YNNKEL (reference sequence). V lost 6 bases and J lost 7, with 9 bases in between. The CDR3 DNA reads TGTGCCAGCAGTGCAGGGATCGGGGAGCTGTTTTTT. Its protein product is CASSAGIGELFF.

The rearrangement joins TRBV11-2 to TRBJ2-2; 7 bases agree with TRBD1. The J segment lost 3 bases and the V segment lost 2 bases, leaving 9 bases of the junction unmatched. CDR1 is SGHAT, CDR2 FQNNGV, per germline. The CDR3 covers 17 residues. CDR3 in amino acids: CASSLPRQGRDTGELFF. CDR3 nucleotide sequence: TGTGCCAGCAGCTTACCCCGACAGGGTCGGGACACCGGGGAGCTGTTTTTT.

Ten or more counts support this clonotype. This chain uses TRBV7-9 with TRBJ1-6; D may be TRBD1 (6 bases). This CDR3 region has 13 residues. The germline V gene has CDR1 SEHNR and CDR2 FQNEAQ (reference sequence). V was pared by 5 bases and J by 7 bases, with 9 bases between. The CDR3 spells CASSLQGNSPLHF. The CDR3 DNA reads as TGTGCCAGCAGCCTACAGGGAAATTCACCCCTCCACTTT.

This CDR3 is CAWSGTSGNFFTDTQYF. The CDR3, as DNA: TGTGCCTGGAGCGGGACTAGCGGGAACTTTTTCACAGATACGCAGTATTTT. The rearrangement links TRBV30 to TRBJ2-3; TRBD2 aligns across 13 bases. The V segment lost 3 bases and the J segment 2 bases; nucleotides outside the gene matches: 8. The CDR3 is 17 amino acids. CDR1 is GTSNPN, CDR2 SVGIG, per germline (reference sequence).

This clonotype was detected a few times. The V gene is TRBV24-1, the J gene TRBJ2-3, with TRBD1 matching 8 bases. The V and J ends lost 5 bases and 5 bases, in that order; junction bases with no gene match: 5. From germline, CDR1 is KGHDR and CDR2 SFDVKD. The CDR3 length is 14 residues. The CDR3, as DNA: TGTGCCACCAGTGCAGGGGGCCACGGAGATACGCAGTATTTT. Its protein product is CATSAGGHGDTQYF.

This clonotype has a handful of counts. The chain combines TRBV18 with TRBJ2-7; D uncertain. Germline V gene lookup returns CDR1 KGHSH and CDR2 LQKENI. The CDR3 consists of 13 residues. V lost 5 bases, J lost 4 bases, and 12 bases lay in between. The DNA for the CDR3 is TGTGCCAGCTCATACTCGCGGTCGTACGAGCAGTACTTC. Residues: CASSYSRSYEQYF.

This chain joins TRBV6-5 and TRBJ2-7, with TRBD1 matching 8 bases. CDR1 and CDR2 (germline): MNHEY, SVGAGI. Trimming cost V 7 bases and J 3 bases; bases outside gene matches: 8. The CDR3 length is 14 residues. The CDR3 region is CASKPGQVVYEQYF. The DNA of the CDR3 is TGTGCCAGCAAACCGGGACAGGTCGTCTACGAGCAGTACTTC.

This clonotype occurred once. The gene calls are TRBV5-1 and TRBJ2-6; D gene unclear. This CDR3 comprises 12 residues. V lost 6 bases and J 2 bases, leaving 3 bases between the germline ends. The germline V gene encodes CDR1 SGHRS and CDR2 YFSETQ. The CDR3 region has the DNA TGCGCCAGCACGGCTGGGGCCAACGTCCTGACTTTC. This codes for CASTAGANVLTF.

This clonotype has ten or more counts. The chain carries TRBV7-9 and TRBJ1-4, with D unresolved. V was pared by 1 base and J by 0 bases, with 12 bases between. The CDR3 has 17 residues. Germline V gene lookup returns CDR1 SEHNR and CDR2 FQNEAQ (reference sequence). CDR3 in amino acids: CASSLVPRDPTNEKLFF. In nucleotides, the CDR3 is TGTGCCAGCAGCTTAGTTCCCCGGGATCCAACTAATGAAAAACTGTTTTTT.

This clonotype was seen more than once but under ten times. J is TRBJ2-5 and V is TRBV7-7; maybe TRBD1 (6 bases). The CDR3 sequence is 15 residues long. V was trimmed by 5 bases and J by 5 bases, leaving 18 bases between them. CDR1 SSHAT and CDR2 FNYEAQ come from the germline V gene (reference sequence). CDR3: CASSRTGIKSETQYF. CDR3 in DNA: TGTGCCAGCAGCCGAACAGGGATCAAGTCGGAGACCCAGTACTTC.

This clonotype was observed a few times. The V and J genes are TRBV11-3 and TRBJ2-1; D uncertain. The CDR3 loop spans 14 amino acids. CDR1 and CDR2 (germline): SGHNT, YENEEA. Trimming shortened V by 2 bases and J by 1 base, and 6 bases separated the two germline ends. The DNA for the CDR3 is TGTGCCAGCAGCTTAACCGAATCCTACAATGAGCAGTTCTTC. This sequence encodes CASSLTESYNEQFF.

This clonotype was counted between two and nine times. This chain links TRBV6-4 with TRBJ1-2; 7 bases align to TRBD1. Germline loops: CDR1 MRHNA, CDR2 SNTAGT. V dropped 6 bases and J dropped 1; count of bases not matched to a gene: 8. This CDR3 spans 15 amino acids. The CDR3 DNA reads as TGTGCCAGCAGGCCCGGGACAGCCATTAACTATGGCTACACCTTC. This encodes CASRPGTAINYGYTF.

This clonotype was picked up a small number of times. V gene TRBV11-2 combines with J gene TRBJ1-1; a possible D gene is TRBD1 (5 bases). Germline CDR1 is SGHAT and CDR2 is FQNNGV. V shed 2 bases and J shed 1 base, with 11 bases lying between them. The CDR3 is made up of 15 amino acids. The CDR3 protein is CASSLRGFGNTEAFF. The CDR3 DNA is TGTGCCAGCAGCTTAAGGGGATTCGGGAACACTGAAGCTTTCTTT.

This clonotype was observed a handful of times. The V call is TRBV14, the J call TRBJ2-7; 9 bases agree with TRBD1. The CDR3 is made up of 15 amino acids. Germline trimming cut 5 bases from V and 4 bases from J; bases unmatched to any gene: 9. Germline V lookup: CDR1 SGHDN, CDR2 FVKESK. DNA of the CDR3: TGTGCCAGCAGCAAAAAACAGGGGGCGGCTTACGAGCAGTACTTC. It translates to CASSKKQGAAYEQYF.

The chain combines TRBV20-1 with TRBJ2-7; no clear D. Germline V CDR1 and CDR2: DFQATT, SNEGSKA (reference sequence). Trimming took 5 bases from V and 2 from J, leaving 4 bases between them. The CDR3 is 10 amino acids. Written as DNA, the CDR3 is TGCAGTGCTGGAACCTACGAGCAGTACTTC. As protein: CSAGTYEQYF.

The chain joins TRBV11-1 to TRBJ1-1; D unclear. CDR1 SGHAT and CDR2 FQDESV come from the germline V gene (reference sequence). Deletions cut 6 bases from V and 1 base from J, with 9 bases between. The CDR3 is 13 amino acids. DNA of the CDR3: TGTGCCAGCAGACCCGCAAGGAACACTGAAGCTTTCTTT. Protein product: CASRPARNTEAFF. Full variable domain (outside the CDR3, taken from reference TRBV11-1 and TRBJ1-1): EAEVAQSPRYKITEKSQAVAFWCDPISGHATLYWYRQILGQGPELLVQFQDESVVDDSQLPKDRFSAERLKGVDSTLKIQPAELGDSAMYLCASRPARNTEAFFGQGTRLTVV.

The chain recombines TRBV5-1 with TRBJ2-1; 8 bases fit TRBD1. The CDR3 sequence is 15 residues long. The V gene's germline CDR1 is SGHRS and CDR2 YFSETQ. V lost 3 bases, J lost 2 bases, and 4 bases stayed unmatched. The DNA for the CDR3 is TGCGCCAGCAGCTCGGACAGGGTGGCCTACAATGAGCAGTTCTTC. It encodes CASSSDRVAYNEQFF.

J is TRBJ2-3 and V is TRBV5-1; 11 bases are a match to TRBD2. Germline CDR1 and CDR2: SGHRS and YFSETQ. The ends lost 4 bases at V and 3 bases at J; junction bases unmatched: 4. This CDR3 is built from 15 residues. The CDR3, as DNA: TGCGCCAGCAGCACTAGACTAGCGGGAACAGATACGCAGTATTTT. Translated, it gives CASSTRLAGTDTQYF.

This clonotype has a handful of counts. The V and J genes are TRBV6-5 and TRBJ2-7; D remains unclear. With 2 bases removed from V and 1 base from J, the gap between germline ends came to 9 bases. This CDR3 comprises 14 residues. The V gene's germline CDR1 is MNHEY and CDR2 SVGAGI. CDR3 sequence: CASSYTDGSYEQYF. The CDR3 DNA sequence: TGTGCCAGCAGTTACACAGACGGATCCTACGAGCAGTACTTC.

This chain connects TRBV18 to TRBJ2-7; 7 bases map to TRBD1. Germline V gives CDR1 KGHSH, CDR2 LQKENI. This CDR3 contains 13 residues. V trimming: 6 bases; J trimming: 3 bases; junction bases outside the gene matches: 5. In DNA form, the CDR3 reads TGTGCCAGCTCCCGTTGGACAGGCTACGAGCAGTACTTC. Amino acid sequence: CASSRWTGYEQYF.

This clonotype turned up a few times. This chain uses TRBV2 with TRBJ1-1; possibly TRBD1 for D (6 bases). V dropped 7 bases and J dropped 5 bases, with 20 bases sitting between them. The germline gives CDR1 SNHLY, CDR2 FYNNEI. CDR3 length: 15 residues. DNA of the CDR3: TGTGCCAGCAAAGAGAACGGGGGGCGCCGGACTGAAGCTTTCTTT. This encodes CASKENGGRRTEAFF.

This clonotype was detected only a few times. The chain uses TRBV20-1 and TRBJ2-3, with 11 bases matching TRBD2. J lost 4 bases, V lost 6 bases, and 6 bases had no gene match. There are 14 residues in the CDR3. Germline V CDR1 and CDR2: DFQATT, SNEGSKA (reference sequence). The CDR3 sequence: CSAILAGVADTQYF. The CDR3 DNA reads TGCAGTGCAATACTAGCGGGAGTAGCAGATACGCAGTATTTT.

This chain connects TRBV5-4 to TRBJ2-7; 10 bases align to TRBD2. Germline values: CDR1 SGHNT, CDR2 YYREEE (reference sequence). This CDR3 contains 14 residues. V trimming: 4 bases; J trimming: 3 bases; junction bases outside the gene matches: 4. The CDR3 nucleotides read TGTGCCAGCAGCCTTAGCGGGAGGTTCTACGAGCAGTACTTC. It encodes CASSLSGRFYEQYF.

The rearrangement links TRBV4-1 to TRBJ2-1, with TRBD2 matching over 9 bases. The CDR3 totals 19 residues. The V and J ends lost 3 bases and 2 bases, in that order; junction bases with no gene match: 14. The germline gives CDR1 MGHRA, CDR2 YSYEKL. In DNA, the CDR3 is TGCGCCAGCAGCCACCTGAGGGCGGGAGGGCCTTGGACCTACAATGAGCAGTTCTTC. This encodes CASSHLRAGGPWTYNEQFF.

The table lists this clonotype with many counts. The rearrangement uses TRBV13 and TRBJ1-1, with D possibly being TRBD1 (6 bases). Germline CDR1 reads PRHDT; CDR2 reads FYEKMQ (reference sequence). The CDR3 spans 14 residues. The ends were cut back, 1 base at V and 2 bases at J, with 8 bases in the middle. The CDR3 nucleotides read TGTGCCAGCAGCTTAGACAGGGCCAACACTGAAGCTTTCTTT. Translating gives CASSLDRANTEAFF.

This clonotype was detected only a few times. CDR3 in DNA: TGCGCCAGCAGCTTCGGGACAGCCGGGGAGCTGTTTTTT. Its translation is CASSFGTAGELFF. The V gene is TRBV5-1, the J gene TRBJ2-2, with TRBD1 matching over 7 bases. Germline lookup yields CDR1 SGHRS and CDR2 YFSETQ. The CDR3 sequence is 13 residues long. The trim removed 2 bases at V and 6 bases at J, leaving 1 base unmatched.